This is a list of T cell receptor beta chains from one sample in a study of cytomegalovirus exposure and HLA in healthy donors. Using immunoSEQ multiplex PCR, the repertoire was profiled, and TCRdb retains in-frame clones only, with some absent. The sample carries a few hundred thousand clones, 75% to 85% recorded once. Sequencing input: PBMCs. The source of these receptors is a girl aged 2-15 years in good health and CMV-seronegative. Both conserved end residues are part of each CDR3. D genes are given only for firm matches. Clone sizes are given selectively: once, few, many, or a class where the clone is expanded.

j_call v_call d_call clone_size cdr3_nt cdr3_aa
TRBJ2-1 TRBV4-2 TRBD2 NA TGTGCCAGCAGCCAAGATCTTGGACTAGCCGATTCGGACAATGAGCAGTTCTTC CASSQDLGLADSDNEQFF
TRBJ2-3 TRBV5-1 NA once TGCGCCAGCAGCTTGGGCCAGATCACAGATACGCAGTATTTT CASSLGQITDTQYF
TRBJ1-1 TRBV9 NA NA TGTGCCAGCAGCGTAGGGGAGGCGGGGACGGGGGCTTTCTTT CASSVGEAGTGAFF
TRBJ1-1 TRBV19 NA NA TGTGCCAGTAGTATAGTTTTACACAAGAACACTGAAGCTTTCTTT CASSIVLHKNTEAFF
TRBJ1-3 TRBV7-2 NA NA TGTGCCAGCAGGTTATGGGGGGGGGCCTCCTCTGGAAACACCATATATTTT CASRLWGGASSGNTIYF
TRBJ1-4 TRBV2 TRBD1 few TGTGCCAGCAGCGACCGCAGGGACAGGGGTGAAAAACTGTTTTTT CASSDRRDRGEKLFF
TRBJ2-7 TRBV6-5 NA NA TGTGCCAGCAGTATCGGGAAGCCCTACGAGCAGTACTTC CASSIGKPYEQYF
TRBJ1-2 TRBV11-2 TRBD1 NA TGTGCCAGCAGCTCGTACAGGGGGAGAAACTATGGCTACACCTTC CASSSYRGRNYGYTF
TRBJ1-3 TRBV6-5 NA NA TGTGCCAGCAGAGTTACAGGCTCTGGAAACACCATATATTTT CASRVTGSGNTIYF
TRBJ2-6 TRBV28 NA NA TGTGCCAGCAATTACCAACACTCTGGGGCCAACGTCCTGACTTTC CASNYQHSGANVLTF
TRBJ2-7 TRBV4-1 NA NA TGCGCCAGCAGCAAAGCCCAGGGCGGCCACGAGCAGTACTTC CASSKAQGGHEQYF
TRBJ2-1 TRBV10-3 NA NA TGTGCCATCAGGCTTAATCAGGGGGCGGGAGCATACAATGAGCAGTTCTTC CAIRLNQGAGAYNEQFF
TRBJ2-3 TRBV27 TRBD2 NA TGTGCCAGCAGTTCGCCGGGACTAGCCACAGATACGCAGTATTTT CASSSPGLATDTQYF
TRBJ1-6 TRBV4-2 NA NA TGTGCCAGCAGCCAAGATAACACCTGGCAGGGGACGAGGTCACCCCTCCACTTT CASSQDNTWQGTRSPLHF
TRBJ1-4 TRBV5-1 NA NA TGCGCCAGCAGCCAACGGGACACCTATGCAACTAATGAAAAACTGTTTTTT CASSQRDTYATNEKLFF
TRBJ2-2 TRBV7-8 NA few TGTGCCAGCAGCTTATCTGGTCTAGCGAACACCGGGGAGCTGTTTTTT CASSLSGLANTGELFF
TRBJ2-5 TRBV28 NA once TGTGCCAGCAGTTCCCTGGAGACCCAGTACTTC CASSSLETQYF
TRBJ2-7 TRBV6-5 NA NA TGTGCCAGCAGTCCGAGTGGTAACTACGAGCAGTACTTC CASSPSGNYEQYF
TRBJ2-7 TRBV30 TRBD2 once TGTGCCTGGAGTGTAAAGACTAGCGGGAGACACGAGCAGTACTTC CAWSVKTSGRHEQYF
TRBJ2-1 TRBV5-1 TRBD1 NA TGCGCCAGCAGCTTGGAGGGACAGAGCTACAATGAGCAGTTCTTC CASSLEGQSYNEQFF
TRBJ1-2 TRBV6-1 TRBD1 NA TGTGCCAGCAGTAAAGACAGGGAACCTCATAACTATGGCTACACCTTC CASSKDREPHNYGYTF
TRBJ1-4 TRBV19 NA NA TGTGCCAGCGCACAGGGCCGGATTGCAACTAATGAAAAACTGTTTTTT CASAQGRIATNEKLFF
TRBJ1-6 TRBV28 NA NA TGTGCCAGCAGTAGGGCCGGGACTGAAAAACCCCTCCACTTT CASSRAGTEKPLHF
TRBJ1-4 TRBV18 TRBD1 NA TGTGCCAGCTCACCGGACAGGGATAATGAAAAACTGTTTTTT CASSPDRDNEKLFF
TRBJ1-2 TRBV5-5 TRBD1 once TGTGCCAGCAGCGGGACAGGGGAACCTAACTATGGCTACACCTTC CASSGTGEPNYGYTF
TRBJ2-2 TRBV9 NA NA TGTGCCAGCAGCGAGAATCAGTCCGGGGAGCTGTTTTTT CASSENQSGELFF
TRBJ2-1 TRBV7-8 NA NA TGTGCCAGCAGCCGGAGACAGGACTACAATGAGCAGTTCTTC CASSRRQDYNEQFF
TRBJ1-5 TRBV18 TRBD1 NA TGTGCCAGCTCACCAACGGGGGCAGGGGGTCAGCCCCAGCATTTT CASSPTGAGGQPQHF
TRBJ2-3 TRBV6-1 TRBD1 once TGTGCCAGCAGTGTCCAGGGGGCTATAAGCACAGATACGCAGTATTTT CASSVQGAISTDTQYF
TRBJ1-1 TRBV5-6 TRBD1 NA TGTGCCAGCAGCTTGGAGCCCCTTAGACAGGGGCTTAACACTGAAGCTTTCTTT CASSLEPLRQGLNTEAFF
TRBJ2-1 TRBV4-1 NA NA TGCGCCAGCAGCCAAGAGAGGCTTTACAATGAGCAGTTCTTC CASSQERLYNEQFF
TRBJ1-1 TRBV5-5 NA NA TGTGCCAGCAGCTTCTGGCAGGGGTGGAACACTGAAGCTTTCTTT CASSFWQGWNTEAFF
TRBJ2-1 TRBV9 TRBD1 NA TGTGCCAGCAGCGGACGAATAACAGGGGGGAACTACAATGAGCAGTTCTTC CASSGRITGGNYNEQFF
TRBJ1-1 TRBV2 NA NA TGTGCCAGCAGTATTCGTATGAACACTGAAGCTTTCTTT CASSIRMNTEAFF
TRBJ1-1 TRBV29-1 NA NA TGCAGCGCGTCAACTAGGGCGGACACTGAAGCTTTCTTT CSASTRADTEAFF
TRBJ2-1 TRBV7-2 TRBD2 NA TGTGCCAGCAGCTTCTCCTTGTGGGGGGGTTCCTACAATGAGCAGTTCTTC CASSFSLWGGSYNEQFF
TRBJ2-7 TRBV13 TRBD1 NA TGTGCCAGCAGCATCACCGGGACAGGGGTGCACGAGCAGTACTTC CASSITGTGVHEQYF
TRBJ2-5 TRBV5-4 NA few TGTGCCAGCAGCTCTAATGGGGGAGGAGTGGAGACCCAGTACTTC CASSSNGGGVETQYF
TRBJ2-2 TRBV5-3 NA NA TGTGCCAGAAGCTTGGCATATAGCGAGGCGAACACCGGGGAGCTGTTTTTT CARSLAYSEANTGELFF
TRBJ2-5 TRBV6-9 NA NA TGTGCCAGCAGTACAGAGATACAAGAGACCCAGTACTTC CASSTEIQETQYF
TRBJ1-1 TRBV7-3 NA NA TGTGCCAGCAGCGGGGGACACAAGAACACTGAAGCTTTCTTT CASSGGHKNTEAFF
TRBJ1-1 TRBV2 TRBD1 few TGTGCCAGCATACAAACAGGGGGCGTAACTGAAGCTTTCTTT CASIQTGGVTEAFF
TRBJ1-5 TRBV30 TRBD1 NA TGTGCCTGGAGTGTACGGTGGGGACAGGGTAGGAATCAGCCCCAGCATTTT CAWSVRWGQGRNQPQHF
TRBJ2-7 TRBV27 NA NA TGTGCCAGCAGTTTAAGTGTAGGAGGGAGCCCCTACGAGCAGTACTTC CASSLSVGGSPYEQYF
TRBJ2-7 TRBV29-1 NA NA TGCAGCGCCGCAGAAGACTCCTACGAGCAGTACTTC CSAAEDSYEQYF
TRBJ1-4 TRBV2 NA NA TGTGCCAGCGGATGGCAGGGAGGGGAAAAACTGTTTTTT CASGWQGGEKLFF
TRBJ2-7 TRBV5-8 TRBD2 NA TGTGCCAGCAGCCTTGGACTAGCGGGAAGGGAGCAGTACTTC CASSLGLAGREQYF
TRBJ2-1 TRBV11-3 TRBD2 NA TGTGCCAGCAGCCCCCCGAGTAACCTTACTAGCGGGAGAACTGGCAATGAGCAGTTCTTC CASSPPSNLTSGRTGNEQFF
TRBJ2-1 TRBV4-2 TRBD2 few TGTGCCAGCAGCCCGAGGGGGGGACTAGCCGAGACCAAGAATGAGCAGTTCTTC CASSPRGGLAETKNEQFF